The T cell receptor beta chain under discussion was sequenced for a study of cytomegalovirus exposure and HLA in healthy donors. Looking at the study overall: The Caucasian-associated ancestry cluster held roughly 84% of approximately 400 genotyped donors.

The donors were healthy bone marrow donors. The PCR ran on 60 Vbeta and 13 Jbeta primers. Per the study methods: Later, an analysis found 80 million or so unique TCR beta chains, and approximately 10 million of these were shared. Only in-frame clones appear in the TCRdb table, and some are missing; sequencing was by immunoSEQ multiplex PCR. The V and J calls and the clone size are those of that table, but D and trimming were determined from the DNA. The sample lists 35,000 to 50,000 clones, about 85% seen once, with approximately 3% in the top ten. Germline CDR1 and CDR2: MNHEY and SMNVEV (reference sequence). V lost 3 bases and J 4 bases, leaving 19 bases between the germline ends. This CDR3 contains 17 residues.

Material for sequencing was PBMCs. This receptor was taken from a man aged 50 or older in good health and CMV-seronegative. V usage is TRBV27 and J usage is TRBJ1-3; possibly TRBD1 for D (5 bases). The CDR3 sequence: CASSFMSRQPQGNTIYF. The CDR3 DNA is TGTGCCAGCAGTTTTATGAGCAGACAGCCACAGGGAAACACCATATATTTT.